One and the same sample provided the 2 T cell receptor beta chains below, sequenced in a study of Ad26.COV2.S vaccination and SARS-CoV-2 variants. Generated by immunoSEQ multiplex PCR, the TCRdb table keeps only in-frame clones and is missing some. The data show about 440,000 clones, 80% to 95% seen once. Treatment meaning: around 19 received Ad26.COV2.S at low or high dose, single or two shots; 5 received placebo; per-sample allocation not given. Following the first vaccine or placebo injection, samples were taken on day 63. The sample consisted of peripheral blood, taken in a trial of Ad26.COV2.S vaccine versus placebo. The receptors stem from a person aged 18-65 years who received the Ad26.COV2.S COVID-19 vaccine or a placebo.

This chain uses TRBV5-4 with TRBJ2-7; D is ambiguous. The CDR3 loop spans 14 amino acids. V shed 0 bases and J shed 2 bases, with 9 bases lying between them. Germline V gives CDR1 SGHNT, CDR2 YYREEE (reference sequence). The CDR3, as DNA: TGTGCCAGCAGCTTGGGCGACGGACCCTACGAGCAGTACTTC. Protein sequence: CASSLGDGPYEQYF.

The chain joins TRBV27 to TRBJ1-2, with TRBD1 as a possible D gene (5 bases). CDR3 size: 13 residues. The germline CDR1 and CDR2 sequences are MNHEY and SMNVEV (reference sequence). The V and J ends lost 3 bases and 7 bases respectively, with 12 bases between them. This chain's CDR3 is CASSFSGEGGYTF. In DNA form, the CDR3 reads TGTGCCAGCAGTTTTTCGGGGGAAGGTGGCTACACCTTC.